This record covers a single TCR beta chain. The antigen remains unidentified. This sample was included in a study of tumor-infiltrating lymphocytes in primary liver carcinoma. Looking at the study overall: Tumor staging was T1-T3 N0M0; sizes spanned roughly 4.2 to 10 cm across. Notes on the study in general: Tumor specimens were characterized by a significantly higher top-250-clone fraction than blood (p = 0.039).

Researchers drew blood RNA from unsorted whole blood and extracted germline DNA as well. In advance of surgery, around 4 milliliters of peripheral blood were collected. TCR beta cDNA was made from 500 ng total RNA with a constant-region primer. Three-round nested multiplex PCR performed with slightly modified ARM-PCR produced the TCR beta libraries. TCRdb ran MiXCR on the multiplex PCR reads and lists one entry per CDR3 protein. This sample has 300,000 to 400,000 distinct CDR3 sequences, with approximately 65% found just once. Sequences were obtained from peripheral blood. This clonotype originated in a man aged 35 to 55 with primary liver carcinoma and hepatitis B virus infection.

CDR3 DNA sequence: TGCAGCGTTCAAGGACCCCGGCACTTCCATGAGACCCAGTACTTC. It codes for CSVQGPRHFHETQYF. The V gene is TRBV29-1, the J gene TRBJ2-5; D gene unclear. Germline lookup yields CDR1 SQVTM and CDR2 ANQGSEA. V lost 5 bases to trimming and J lost 5 bases, with 21 bases between them. The CDR3 contains 15 residues.